The clone carrying this T cell receptor beta chain has at least ten counts. TCRdb recomputed calls from the 5' RACE reads with MiXCR, one row per CDR3 protein. The profile shows about 36,000 distinct CDR3 sequences, about 7.9% of them singletons. Time point of the sample: blood at routine non-recurrence follow-up after resection. The source of the sample is a study of spatial heterogeneity in lung cancer. The length of the CDR3 is 15 residues. Germline V gene data show CDR1 as LGHNA and CDR2 as YNFKEQ. Trimming took 0 bases from V and 1 from J, leaving 9 bases between them. The gene calls are TRBV4-2 and TRBJ1-1; D ambiguous. This clonotype was obtained from a male donor with early-stage non-small cell lung cancer. The sequencing used PBMCs, collected at follow-up. CDR3 nucleotides: TGTGCCAGCAGCCAAGATAGAGTACCGAACACTGAAGCTTTCTTT. Translating gives CASSQDRVPNTEAFF.